Listed below are T cell receptor beta chains from one sample, sequenced in a study of cytomegalovirus exposure and HLA in healthy donors. Some clones are missing from TCRdb's copy, which holds only in-frame ones; the method was immunoSEQ multiplex PCR. In the table there are under 200,000 clones, about 63% of which are singletons. Sequencing was done on a sample of PBMCs. All receptors derive from a woman aged 35 to 49 in good health and CMV-seropositive. CDR3s include the opening cysteine and the closing phenylalanine or tryptophan. A D gene is named only where the DNA matches it firmly. The listing skips clone size in some rows; elsewhere it reads once, few, many or a size class.

17,TRBJ2-3,NA,TRBV7-6,TRBD1,CASSKDGRQGYTDTQYF,TGTGCCAGCAGCAAGGACGGACGACAGGGGTACACAGATACGCAGTATTTT
14,TRBJ2-1,NA,TRBV18,TRBD1,CASSPAQGGSEQFF,TGTGCCAGCTCACCAGCACAGGGGGGCTCTGAGCAGTTCTTC
12,TRBJ1-1,NA,TRBV7-6,NA,CASRAGNTEAFF,TGTGCCAGTCGGGCGGGTAACACTGAAGCTTTCTTT
18,TRBJ1-4,NA,TRBV6-1,TRBD1,CASSDGGQVFYTNEKLFF,TGTGCCAGCAGTGATGGGGGACAGGTCTTTTATACTAATGAAAAACTGTTTTTT
17,TRBJ2-2,NA,TRBV7-2,TRBD2,CASSLAFSGSYTGELFF,TGTGCCAGCAGCTTAGCATTTAGCGGGAGCTACACCGGGGAGCTGTTTTTT
16,TRBJ2-2,few,TRBV9,NA,CASSVAEAAVTGELFF,TGTGCCAGCAGCGTAGCCGAGGCAGCGGTTACCGGGGAGCTGTTTTTT
15,TRBJ1-1,few,TRBV7-8,NA,CASSSPAVRWTEAFF,TGTGCCAGCAGTTCCCCCGCCGTACGGTGGACTGAAGCTTTCTTT
16,TRBJ2-2,NA,TRBV10-3,NA,CAISESVRGNTGELFF,TGTGCCATCAGTGAGTCGGTCCGGGGGAACACCGGGGAGCTGTTTTTT
18,TRBJ2-2,NA,TRBV7-9,NA,CSSSPRHRDISRVGELFF,TGTTCCAGCAGCCCCCGCCACAGGGACATCTCTAGGGTCGGGGAGCTGTTTTTT
12,TRBJ2-7,NA,TRBV2,NA,CASSPDTGEQYF,TGTGCCAGCAGTCCCGACACTGGGGAGCAGTACTTC
12,TRBJ2-3,NA,TRBV28,NA,CASTPRTDTQYF,TGTGCCAGCACCCCGAGGACAGATACGCAGTATTTT
15,TRBJ2-5,NA,TRBV7-8,NA,CASSLDLRGGETQYF,TGTGCCAGCAGCTTAGATCTTAGGGGTGGGGAGACCCAGTACTTC
14,TRBJ1-3,few,TRBV9,TRBD1,CASSADRAGNTIYF,TGTGCCAGCAGCGCGGACAGGGCCGGAAACACCATATATTTT
14,TRBJ2-7,NA,TRBV6-5,TRBD1,CASSSGTGPHEQYF,TGTGCCAGCAGTTCCGGGACAGGGCCCCACGAGCAGTACTTC
16,TRBJ2-3,NA,TRBV28,NA,CASSPQGWMGTDTQYF,TGTGCCAGCAGCCCACAGGGATGGATGGGAACAGATACGCAGTATTTT
15,TRBJ2-1,NA,TRBV28,NA,CASRTQGPPHNEQFF,TGTGCCAGCAGGACTCAGGGCCCCCCCCACAATGAGCAGTTCTTC
18,TRBJ2-6,NA,TRBV28,NA,CASSLRSGFLSGANVLPF,TGTGCCAGCAGTTTAAGGTCAGGGTTTCTTTCTGGGGCCAACGTCCTGCCTTTC
13,TRBJ1-5,NA,TRBV29-1,TRBD1,CSAGTDSNQPQHF,TGCAGCGCCGGGACAGATAGCAATCAGCCCCAGCATTTT
15,TRBJ1-1,NA,TRBV6-6,NA,CASSQPRGVGTEAFF,TGTGCCAGCAGTCAACCCAGGGGAGTTGGCACTGAAGCTTTCTTT
14,TRBJ1-2,NA,TRBV2,TRBD1,CASTGRGQGSGYPF,TGTGCCAGCACCGGGCGGGGACAGGGAAGTGGCTACCCCTTC
15,TRBJ2-3,NA,TRBV6-5,NA,CATAYSLASTDTQYF,TGTGCCACCGCCTACAGCCTCGCTAGCACAGATACGCAGTATTTT
18,TRBJ2-2,few,TRBV28,TRBD2,CASSFISGRARNTGELFF,TGTGCCAGCAGTTTTATTAGCGGGAGGGCCCGAAACACCGGGGAGCTGTTTTTT
16,TRBJ2-3,NA,TRBV7-3,TRBD2,CASSLGSRGGVDTQYF,TGTGCCAGCAGCTTAGGGTCGCGGGGGGGAGTAGATACGCAGTATTTT
15,TRBJ2-1,NA,TRBV6-6,TRBD1,CASTDPGGTGFEQFF,TGTGCCAGCACTGACCCCGGAGGGACAGGGTTTGAGCAGTTCTTC
16,TRBJ1-4,NA,TRBV19,NA,CASSSPTAARGEKLFF,TGTGCCAGTAGTTCCCCGACGGCTGCCAGGGGCGAAAAACTGTTTTTT
15,TRBJ2-7,NA,TRBV7-9,TRBD2,CASSPPLAASYEQYF,TGTGCCAGCAGCCCCCCACTAGCGGCCTCCTACGAGCAGTACTTC
14,TRBJ1-2,NA,TRBV6-6,TRBD1,CASSSPGQYYGYTF,TGTGCCAGCAGTTCCCCGGGACAGTACTATGGCTACACCTTC
18,TRBJ2-6,once,TRBV5-4,NA,CASSITGRGTSGANVLTF,TGTGCCAGCAGCATCACAGGGCGGGGGACCTCTGGGGCCAACGTCCTGACTTTC
14,TRBJ1-2,NA,TRBV7-9,TRBD1,CASSPRDRALSYTF,TGTGCCAGCAGCCCCCGGGACAGGGCTTTGAGCTACACCTTC
13,TRBJ2-2,NA,TRBV5-6,NA,CASSLRRTGELFF,TGTGCCAGCAGCTTGAGGAGGACCGGGGAGCTGTTTTTT
16,TRBJ2-5,NA,TRBV7-3,TRBD2,CASSLGGLAGEETQYF,TGTGCCAGCAGCTTAGGGGGACTAGCGGGAGAGGAGACCCAGTACTTC
17,TRBJ2-2,NA,TRBV4-3,NA,CASSQVRAGTNTGELFF,TGCGCCAGCAGCCAAGTTAGGGCGGGGACGAACACCGGGGAGCTGTTTTTT
15,TRBJ1-4,NA,TRBV29-1,NA,CSVETDFATNEKLFF,TGCAGCGTTGAAACAGATTTTGCAACTAATGAAAAACTGTTTTTT
12,TRBJ1-1,NA,TRBV29-1,TRBD1,CSGGQGVSEAFF,TGCAGCGGTGGACAGGGGGTTTCCGAAGCTTTCTTT
15,TRBJ2-1,NA,TRBV11-2,TRBD1,CASSPDRTGGNEQFF,TGTGCCAGCAGCCCAGATCGGACAGGGGGGAATGAGCAGTTCTTC
15,TRBJ2-2,NA,TRBV6-1,NA,CASERTVSNTGELFF,TGTGCCAGCGAAAGGACAGTCTCGAACACCGGGGAGCTGTTTTTT
15,TRBJ2-7,NA,TRBV28,TRBD1,CASSATGGVTYEQYF,TGTGCCAGCAGTGCGACAGGGGGGGTGACCTACGAGCAGTACTTC
15,TRBJ1-2,NA,TRBV19,NA,CASKRSGSGNYGYTF,TGTGCCAGTAAGCGGTCGGGCAGTGGAAACTATGGCTACACCTTC
14,TRBJ2-7,NA,TRBV28,NA,CASRPGSRSGDWYF,TGTGCCAGCAGACCCGGGAGTAGGTCGGGCGATTGGTACTTC
15,TRBJ2-3,NA,TRBV5-4,TRBD2,CASSLVGPGGDTQYF,TGTGCCAGCAGCTTGGTTGGTCCCGGGGGGGATACGCAGTATTTT
17,TRBJ2-7,NA,TRBV7-8,NA,CASSLYSSRDFLYEQYF,TGTGCCAGCAGCTTATACTCATCGCGGGACTTCCTTTACGAGCAGTACTTC
15,TRBJ2-1,few,TRBV6-1,NA,CASISRQVSYNEQFF,TGTGCCAGCATTTCCCGACAGGTTTCCTACAATGAGCAGTTCTTC
15,TRBJ1-1,NA,TRBV2,TRBD1,CASSDGGTGNTEAFF,TGTGCCAGCAGTGATGGGGGGACAGGGAACACTGAAGCTTTCTTT
15,TRBJ2-7,NA,TRBV18,TRBD1,CASSPGPGQGAGQYF,TGTGCCAGCTCACCTGGCCCGGGACAGGGGGCAGGGCAGTACTTC
14,TRBJ2-5,NA,TRBV6-1,NA,CASTEGGSQETQYF,TGTGCCAGCACTGAGGGGGGGTCCCAAGAGACCCAGTACTTC
18,TRBJ2-1,NA,TRBV19,TRBD2,CASSIGLGSPSGSDEQFF,TGTGCCAGTAGTATAGGGCTCGGGTCCCCTAGCGGGAGTGATGAGCAGTTCTTC
16,TRBJ2-1,NA,TRBV9,TRBD2,CASSPRGGGYNNEQFF,TGTGCCAGCAGCCCGAGAGGCGGGGGGTATAACAATGAGCAGTTCTTC
15,TRBJ1-6,NA,TRBV18,TRBD1,CASSSDRGQGSPLHF,TGTGCCAGCTCATCAGACAGGGGGCAAGGTTCACCCCTCCACTTT
16,TRBJ1-1,NA,TRBV10-3,TRBD1,CAISAEEGALNTEAFF,TGTGCCATCAGTGCCGAAGAGGGGGCGCTTAACACTGAAGCTTTCTTT
15,TRBJ2-2,once,TRBV19,TRBD1,CASTIGTGGVGELFF,TGTGCCAGTACCATCGGGACAGGGGGCGTCGGGGAGCTGTTTTTT
12,TRBJ1-2,NA,TRBV29-1,NA,CSGAGLRDGYTF,TGCAGCGGTGCTGGCTTGAGGGATGGCTACACCTTC
13,TRBJ2-7,NA,TRBV7-9,TRBD2,CASMAGGPGEQYF,TGTGCCAGCATGGCGGGGGGGCCGGGTGAGCAGTACTTC